The clone carrying this TCR beta chain occurred once. The antigen is undetermined. This table comes from immunoSEQ multiplex PCR, and its TCRdb copy is limited to in-frame clones, with some not included. In the table there are 150,000 to 200,000 clones, roughly 83% of which are singletons. This sample is part of a study of cytomegalovirus exposure and HLA in healthy donors. About the research overall: The 120 or so validation repertoires and the 650 to 850 first-cohort repertoires shared a platform, a later analysis reported.

Whole-study results and caveats: TCR sequences were mostly rare, though some public TCRs occurred in many donors. The investigators catalogued 164 TCR beta chains as cytomegalovirus-associated.

The V end lost 4 bases, the J end lost 1 base, and 10 bases lay between the germline ends. The CDR3 is 14 residues long. Germline assignment: CDR1 SNHLY and CDR2 FYNNEI. V usage is TRBV2 and J usage is TRBJ1-1; unclear D gene. Sequenced: PBMCs. The sequence was collected from a woman under 30 in good health and CMV-seronegative. The CDR3 DNA reads as TGTGCCAGCAGTGGCAGTTATGGGAACACTGAAGCTTTCTTT. The encoded protein is CASSGSYGNTEAFF.